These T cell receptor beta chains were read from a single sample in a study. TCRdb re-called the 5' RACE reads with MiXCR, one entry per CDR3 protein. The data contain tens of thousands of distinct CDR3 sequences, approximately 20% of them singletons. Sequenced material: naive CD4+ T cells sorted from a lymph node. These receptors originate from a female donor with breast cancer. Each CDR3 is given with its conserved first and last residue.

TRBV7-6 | CASSPFRGQGDNEQYF
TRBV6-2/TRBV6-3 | CASRGHRVTCEQYF
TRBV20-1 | CSARDRSGTRDTQYF
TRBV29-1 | CSCGQNTEAFF
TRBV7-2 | CASSFVLAPDEQFF
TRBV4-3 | CASSQIGIGGAGELFF
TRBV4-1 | CASSQERAGYGHTF
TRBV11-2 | CASSFSGRPDTQYF
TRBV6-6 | CASSFLNRAENYGYTF
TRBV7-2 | CASSRADRKNIQYF
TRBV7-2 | CASSEGSAGETQYF
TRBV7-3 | CASGGLGTEAFF
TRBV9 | CASSPRLAGYEQYF
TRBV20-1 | CSARVPGPSQTQYF
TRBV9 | CASSVGTGDQPQHF
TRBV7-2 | CASSLDGTSSNTQYF